Below, one T cell receptor (beta chain) is given with its context. Antigen specificity is unknown. The source of the sample is a study of T-cell memory formation after mild COVID-19. For the study at large: Largely donor-specific TCR clusters were found.

Libraries for TCRalpha and TCRbeta carried sample barcodes and unique molecular identifiers via 5'RACE. Via MiXCR, TCRdb re-called the 5' RACE reads, giving one row per CDR3 protein. The sample gives 550,000 to 600,000 distinct CDR3 sequences, roughly 21% of which show up once; roughly 8.3% is in the top ten. Deletions cut 0 bases from V and 4 bases from J, with 11 bases between. CDR1 is SGHAT and CDR2 is FQNNGV in the germline V gene. The CDR3 is 15 residues long. Study-level results: Most CD4+ clones that shrank were in CM and EM, while CD8+ ones turned up in EMRA.

The V and J genes are TRBV11-2 and TRBJ2-3; D not certain. Specimen: PBMCs or a T cell subset sorted from them (not recorded which). The TCR originated in an adult woman who had mild COVID-19 (a few samples of this study predate the infection). Cell type and time point are not known. CDR3 residues: CASSLEPDWSDTQYF. CDR3 bases: TGTGCCAGCAGCTTAGAGCCCGACTGGTCAGATACGCAGTATTTT.